The 30 T cell receptor beta chains reported below all come from one sample, sequenced in a study of blood T cell repertoires in COVID-19. The repertoire was sequenced with immunoSEQ multiplex PCR; TCRdb's copy has only in-frame clones and lacks some. The data hold 250,000 or so clones, with more than 70% observed a single time. Material: peripheral blood. All receptors derive from a woman younger than 45 with COVID-19, enrolled during active disease.

This sequence joins TRBV29-1 and TRBJ1-2; the D gene is possibly TRBD1 (5 bases). The CDR3 is made up of 13 amino acids. Germline V lookup: CDR1 SQVTM, CDR2 ANQGSEA. Deletions cut 1 base from V and 0 bases from J, with 6 bases between. The CDR3 region is CSVEVTANYGYTF. CDR3 DNA sequence: TGCAGCGTTGAAGTGACAGCTAACTATGGCTACACCTTC.

This clone showed up just a few times. V is TRBV14 and J is TRBJ1-6; D not resolved. The V end lost 3 bases, the J end lost 7 bases, and 13 bases lay between the germline ends. Germline CDR1 is SGHDN and CDR2 is FVKESK. The CDR3 sequence is 15 residues long. CDR3: CASSQQSISNSPLHF. The CDR3 DNA reads TGTGCCAGCAGCCAGCAGTCGATTTCAAATTCACCCCTCCACTTT.

The chain couples TRBV19 to TRBJ2-7, with D unclear. The germline V gene has CDR1 LNHDA and CDR2 SQIVND (reference sequence). The ends were cut back, 6 bases at V and 1 base at J, with 10 bases in the middle. The CDR3 spans 13 residues. The DNA of the CDR3 is TGTGCCAGTAGCCCGCTAGAATCCTACGAGCAGTACTTC. As protein: CASSPLESYEQYF.

The J gene is TRBJ2-5, the V gene TRBV5-1, with a possible D match to TRBD2 (6 bases). The V end was cut by 2 bases, the J end by 4 bases, with 9 bases between. CDR3 size: 13 residues. The germline CDR1 and CDR2 sequences are SGHRS and YFSETQ. The CDR3 loop reads CASSFKGGETQYF. CDR3 DNA: TGCGCCAGCAGCTTCAAGGGAGGAGAGACCCAGTACTTC.

Details on this clone: It may be a read error: a sequence one base away is much more abundant. V usage is TRBV21-1 and J usage is TRBJ1-5; the table names TRBD1, a call not compared with the DNA. TRBV21-1 is a listed pseudogene. CDR3 length: 13 amino acids. This CDR3 reads CASRGQGNQPQHF. The CDR3 coding sequence is TGTGCCAGCAGAGGACAGGGGAATCAGCCCCAGCATTTT.

CDR3 in DNA: TGCGCCAGCAGCCAAGAAGGGGCAAGAATCAAAAAACTGTTTTTT. Protein sequence: CASSQEGARIKKLFF. The rearrangement links TRBV4-3 to TRBJ1-4; D possibly corresponds to TRBD1 (5 bases). The CDR3 runs 15 residues. V lost 0 bases and J lost 9, with 14 bases in between. The germline V gene encodes CDR1 LGHNA and CDR2 YSLEER.

V is TRBV10-3 and J is TRBJ2-7; 7 nucleotides match TRBD1. The V gene's germline CDR1 is ENHRY and CDR2 SYGVKD. The CDR3 runs to 15 residues. V lost 8 bases and J lost 6; bases outside the gene matches: 16. CDR3 amino acids: CAISDSTGYWSEQYF. In nucleotides, the CDR3 is TGTGCCATCTCCGACTCGACAGGGTATTGGAGCGAGCAGTACTTC.

The genes are TRBV24-1 and TRBJ1-1; D call uncertain. The length of the CDR3 is 13 residues. Trimming cost V 8 bases and J 8 bases, with 17 bases left between them. Germline CDR1 and CDR2: KGHDR and SFDVKD. CDR3 coding DNA: TGTGCCACCACCCTGAGGGAGTTGGGGGAAGCTTTCTTT. It encodes CATTLRELGEAFF.

The chain uses TRBV28 and TRBJ2-3; D unclear. CDR3 length: 10 amino acids. The V gene's germline CDR1 is MDHEN and CDR2 SYDVKM. V gave up 7 bases and J gave up 5 bases, with 4 bases separating them. The CDR3 DNA follows: TGTGCCAGCAAGAGAGATACGCAGTATTTT. Protein product: CASKRDTQYF. Supplemented by reference TRBV28 and TRBJ2-3, the full variable domain reads DVKVTQSSRYLVKRTGEKVFLECVQDMDHENMFWYRQDPGLGLRLIYFSYDVKMKEKGDIPEGYSVSREKKERFSLILESASTNQTSMYLCASKRDTQYFGPGTRLTVL.

The V and J genes are TRBV9 and TRBJ2-1; 8 bases fit TRBD1. Germline V gene sequence: CDR1 SGDLS, CDR2 YYNGEE. Trimming took 6 bases from V and 7 from J; bases not matched to a gene: 6. The CDR3 consists of 13 residues. As DNA, the CDR3 is TGTGCCAGCACGCTAGGGACAGGTAATGAGCAGTTCTTC. Translated: CASTLGTGNEQFF.

This clone appeared once. V usage is TRBV11-3 and J usage is TRBJ2-2; TRBD1 aligns across 8 bases. V lost 5 bases, J lost 5 bases, and 10 bases stayed unmatched. The CDR3 is 16 residues long. The V gene's germline CDR1 is SGHNT and CDR2 YENEEA. The chain's CDR3 is CASSPDRVSGTGELFF. CDR3 DNA: TGTGCCAGCAGCCCGGACAGGGTGTCGGGGACCGGGGAGCTGTTTTTT.

The count of this clone is one. The gene calls are TRBV2 and TRBJ1-6; TRBD1 is a possible D gene (6 bases). V lost 6 bases and J 10 bases, leaving 10 bases between the germline ends. The CDR3 runs to 12 residues. Germline V lookup: CDR1 SNHLY, CDR2 FYNNEI. The CDR3 sequence: CASRGGRSPLHF. In DNA, the CDR3 is TGTGCCAGCAGGGGGGGGCGATCACCCCTCCACTTT.

A single count supports this clone. J is TRBJ2-5 and V is TRBV2; D perhaps matches TRBD2 (6 bases). CDR1 is SNHLY, CDR2 FYNNEI, per germline. Trimming took 6 bases from V and 5 from J, leaving 13 bases between them. The CDR3 sequence is 13 residues long. The CDR3 DNA reads TGTGCCAGCAGCGGCTTGGGGGGTGAGACCCAGTACTTC. Residues: CASSGLGGETQYF.

The CDR3 sequence: CSVDRGMRTEAFF. CDR3 in DNA: TGCAGCGTCGACAGGGGAATGAGAACTGAAGCTTTCTTT. The chain employs TRBV29-1 and TRBJ1-1; TRBD1 aligns across 8 bases. This CDR3 is built from 13 residues. With 6 bases clipped from V and 5 bases from J, the junction kept 8 bases outside the gene matches. CDR1 and CDR2 (germline): SQVTM, ANQGSEA.

This chain connects TRBV15 to TRBJ2-2; TRBD1 matches at 8 bases. Per germline, CDR1 LNHNV and CDR2 YYDKDF (reference sequence). The CDR3 covers 17 residues. J lost 4 bases, V lost 0 bases, and 7 bases had no gene match. CDR3 sequence: CATSRDAGGVGTGELFF. In DNA form, the CDR3 reads TGTGCCACCAGCAGAGATGCAGGGGGCGTGGGCACCGGGGAGCTGTTTTTT.

The genes are TRBV6-1 and TRBJ2-1, with 7 bases fitting TRBD2. Trimming at V came to 3 bases and at J to 0 bases, leaving 5 bases not matched to a gene. This CDR3 is built from 16 residues. Germline CDR1 reads MNHNS; CDR2 reads SASEGT. The CDR3 bases are TGTGCCAGCAGTGAGTGGGGGGGGAGCTCCTACAATGAGCAGTTCTTC. As protein: CASSEWGGSSYNEQFF.

V gene TRBV28 combines with J gene TRBJ1-2; the D is unclear. Germline loops: CDR1 MDHEN, CDR2 SYDVKM. This CDR3 region has 12 residues. Deletions cut 8 bases from V and 1 base from J, with 8 bases between. As DNA, the CDR3 is TGTGCCAGCTCCGGGATTAACTATGGCTACACCTTC. It yields the protein CASSGINYGYTF.

The gene calls are TRBV5-5 and TRBJ2-1, with a possible D match to TRBD1 (6 bases). Trimming took off 4 bases at V and 8 bases at J, with 16 bases between the two ends. The CDR3 is 14 amino acids. The germline V gene has CDR1 SGHKS and CDR2 YYEKEE (reference sequence). CDR3 DNA sequence: TGTGCCAGCAGCCACCAAGGCAGGGGCGATGAGCAGTTCTTC. Amino acid sequence: CASSHQGRGDEQFF.

V usage is TRBV19 and J usage is TRBJ2-2, with D unclear. V was clipped by 6 bases and J by 2 bases, with 13 bases between them. CDR1 and CDR2 from the germline V gene are LNHDA and SQIVND (reference sequence). This CDR3 has 15 amino acids. The CDR3, as DNA: TGTGCCAGTAGCGACATGGGCTTTAACACCGGGGAGCTGTTTTTT. Protein product: CASSDMGFNTGELFF.

There are a few counts of this clone. V gene TRBV21-1 combines with J gene TRBJ2-2; the listed D gene, TRBD1, was not tested against the DNA. TRBV21-1 corresponds to a pseudogene. The CDR3 spans 17 residues. CDR3: CASSKVNGHDNTGELFF. In nucleotides, the CDR3 is TGTGCCAGCAGCAAAGTTAACGGACACGATAACACCGGGGAGCTGTTTTTT.

The chain joins TRBV19 to TRBJ2-2, with 8 bases aligning to TRBD2. V shed 6 bases and J 3 bases; nucleotides not matched to a gene: 9. The germline V gene encodes CDR1 LNHDA and CDR2 SQIVND (reference sequence). The CDR3 extends over 16 amino acids. This chain's CDR3 is CASRPSGGWYTGELFF. In DNA, the CDR3 is TGTGCCAGTAGACCATCGGGGGGGTGGTACACCGGGGAGCTGTTTTTT.

The chain uses TRBV28 and TRBJ1-4, with TRBD1 matching over 9 bases. J gave up 4 bases and V 2 bases, and 2 bases lay outside the gene matches. Germline values: CDR1 MDHEN, CDR2 SYDVKM. This CDR3 region has 15 residues. The CDR3 bases are TGTGCCAGCAGTTTAAGGGGACAGGGTAATGAAAAACTGTTTTTT. Translating gives CASSLRGQGNEKLFF.

V usage is TRBV7-9 and J usage is TRBJ2-1; TRBD1 matches at 11 bases. The germline V gene encodes CDR1 SEHNR and CDR2 FQNEAQ (reference sequence). V lost 8 bases, J lost 6 bases, and 6 bases stayed unmatched. This CDR3 has 14 amino acids. CDR3 amino acids: CASHGTGGFNEQFF. The CDR3 DNA is TGTGCCAGCCACGGGACAGGGGGTTTCAATGAGCAGTTCTTC.

The V and J genes are TRBV7-2 and TRBJ1-3, with D maybe TRBD1 (6 bases). Trimming stripped 5 bases from V and 1 base from J, with 15 bases between. This CDR3 has 16 residues. From germline, CDR1 is SGHTA and CDR2 FQGNSA. Written as DNA, the CDR3 is TGTGCCAGCAGCCTAGTCACAGGGTTATCTGGAAACACCATATATTTT. Translated: CASSLVTGLSGNTIYF.

The CDR3 DNA sequence: TGTGCCAGCAGAAGACAGCAACTCTCCTACGAGCAGTACTTC. Protein: CASRRQQLSYEQYF. The rearrangement joins TRBV27 to TRBJ2-7; tentative D call: TRBD1 (5 bases). The V end lost 6 bases, the J end lost 0 bases, and 12 bases lay between the germline ends. CDR1 MNHEY and CDR2 SMNVEV come from the germline V gene (reference sequence). There are 14 residues in the CDR3.

The rearrangement uses TRBV11-3 and TRBJ1-1; TRBD1 agrees at 10 bases. The trim removed 1 base at V and 4 bases at J, leaving 6 bases unmatched. In germline, CDR1 is SGHNT, CDR2 YENEEA. The CDR3 runs to 16 residues. The CDR3 reads CASSLGGTGVATEAFF. CDR3 sequence (DNA): TGTGCCAGCAGCTTAGGAGGGACAGGGGTTGCCACTGAAGCTTTCTTT.

The V and J genes are TRBV2 and TRBJ1-5; D remains unclear. Trimming took off 1 base at V and 6 bases at J, with 10 bases between the two ends. Germline lookup yields CDR1 SNHLY and CDR2 FYNNEI. The CDR3 is 14 amino acids. CDR3 sequence (DNA): TGTGCCAGCAGTGAAGACAGTCTTCCTCAGCCCCAGCATTTT. Translation: CASSEDSLPQPQHF.

The chain joins TRBV10-3 to TRBJ2-1; TRBD2 aligns across 14 bases. J was trimmed by 8 bases and V by 5 bases; bases with no gene match: 14. Per the germline V gene, CDR1 is ENHRY and CDR2 is SYGVKD. This CDR3 contains 18 residues. CDR3 loop: CAISRLAGGLEGDDEQFF. The DNA of the CDR3 is TGTGCCATCAGTCGACTAGCGGGAGGGTTGGAAGGGGATGATGAGCAGTTCTTC.

The chain joins TRBV10-3 to TRBJ2-1; 11 nucleotides align to TRBD2. This CDR3 region has 14 residues. CDR1 ENHRY and CDR2 SYGVKD come from the germline V gene. V lost 5 bases and J lost 8; bases outside the gene matches: 5. The CDR3, as DNA: TGTGCCATCAGTTTGACTAGCGGGGTCGATGAGCAGTTCTTC. Its translation: CAISLTSGVDEQFF.

The V and J genes are TRBV7-2 and TRBJ1-2, with D unclear. Germline lookup yields CDR1 SGHTA and CDR2 FQGNSA. Trimming shortened V by 1 base and J by 6 bases, and 15 bases separated the two germline ends. The length of the CDR3 is 15 residues. CDR3 amino acids: CASSLEAGMKDGYTF. The CDR3 bases are TGTGCCAGCAGCTTAGAGGCGGGAATGAAGGATGGCTACACCTTC.